One sample yielded the 12 T cell receptor beta chains listed below, sequenced in a study of blood T cell repertoires in COVID-19. Some clones are missing from TCRdb's copy, which holds only in-frame ones; the method was immunoSEQ multiplex PCR. The table lists about 350,000 clones, approximately 87% of them singletons. The sequenced sample was PBMCs or T cells enriched from blood (not recorded which). The receptors shown here come from a woman between 25 and 40 years old who had recovered from COVID-19.

V and J are TRBV19 and TRBJ2-5; D unresolved. This CDR3 comprises 15 residues. Germline CDR1 is LNHDA and CDR2 is SQIVND (reference sequence). V lost 2 bases and J lost 4, with 14 bases in between. CDR3 residues: CASSISGPPVETQYF. The CDR3 bases are TGTGCCAGTAGTATAAGTGGCCCCCCTGTAGAGACCCAGTACTTC.

The V and J genes are TRBV5-1 and TRBJ1-4; D not certain. The V end lost 4 bases, the J end lost 0 bases, and 7 bases lay between the germline ends. This CDR3 is 14 amino acids long. Germline CDR1 is SGHRS and CDR2 is YFSETQ. CDR3 region: CASSATTTNEKLFF. For the CDR3, the DNA is TGCGCCAGCAGCGCGACAACAACTAATGAAAAACTGTTTTTT.

The rearrangement links TRBV7-2 to TRBJ1-2; TRBD1 aligns across 7 bases. CDR3 length: 14 amino acids. Germline CDR1 reads SGHTA; CDR2 reads FQGNSA. Trimming took 4 bases from V and 3 from J; bases not matched to a gene: 5. Written as DNA, the CDR3 is TGTGCCAGCAGCTCGAGACAGGGTTACTATGGCTACACCTTC. It encodes CASSSRQGYYGYTF.

The chain combines TRBV7-2 with TRBJ2-5, with a weak D call TRBD2 (5 bases). This CDR3 contains 15 residues. Trimming cost V 6 bases and J 5 bases, with 19 bases left between them. The germline gives CDR1 SGHTA, CDR2 FQGNSA. CDR3 protein: CASRGGPPYSETQYF. In DNA, the CDR3 is TGTGCCAGCAGAGGCGGGCCCCCTTATTCGGAGACCCAGTACTTC.

This clone was observed many times. V is TRBV9 and J is TRBJ1-1; 7 nucleotides agree with TRBD1. This CDR3 is built from 13 residues. Germline V CDR1 and CDR2: SGDLS, YYNGEE. V trimming: 4 bases; J trimming: 5 bases; junction bases outside the gene matches: 5. CDR3 protein: CASSSEGQTEAFF. CDR3 nucleotide sequence: TGTGCCAGCAGCTCGGAGGGACAGACTGAAGCTTTCTTT.

V and J are TRBV3-1 (or the pseudogene TRBV3-2) and TRBJ2-2; 8 bases match TRBD2. With 2 bases clipped from V and 8 bases from J, the junction kept 4 bases outside the gene matches. The CDR3 totals 14 residues. CDR1 LGHDT and CDR2 YNNKEL come from the germline V gene (reference sequence). The CDR3 DNA sequence: TGTGCCAGCAGCCAACGGGGGGGGCCTGGGGAGCTGTTTTTT. Protein sequence: CASSQRGGPGELFF.

The chain has TRBV5-4 and TRBJ2-2; 10 bases fit TRBD1. The germline CDR1 and CDR2 sequences are SGHNT and YYREEE (reference sequence). V was clipped by 4 bases and J by 6 bases; unmatched bases: 3. The CDR3 runs to 14 residues. In nucleotides, the CDR3 is TGTGCCAGCAGCATGGGACAGGGGCCCGGGGAGCTGTTTTTT. Encoded protein: CASSMGQGPGELFF.

The CDR3 DNA sequence: TGTGCCAGCAGCTGGGTGGGACAGGGTACGCACGAGCAGTACTTC. Its translation: CASSWVGQGTHEQYF. This rearrangement joins TRBV3-1 (or the pseudogene TRBV3-2) to TRBJ2-7, with TRBD1 matching over 9 bases. In germline, CDR1 is LGHDT, CDR2 YNNKEL (reference sequence). Germline trimming cut 5 bases from V and 5 bases from J; bases unmatched to any gene: 10. The CDR3 is 15 residues long.

CDR3 residues: CASSLPQGIAEAFF. The CDR3 DNA is TGTGCCAGCAGCTTACCACAGGGGATCGCTGAAGCTTTCTTT. The chain links TRBV5-4 to TRBJ1-1, with 7 bases matching TRBD1. Per the germline V gene, CDR1 is SGHNT and CDR2 is YYREEE (reference sequence). The V gene end was trimmed by 2 bases and the J gene end by 6 bases; junction bases not matched to a gene: 7. The CDR3 contains 14 residues.

V is TRBV10-3 and J is TRBJ1-1; no reliable D call. Germline V gene lookup returns CDR1 ENHRY and CDR2 SYGVKD. Trimming removed 0 bases at V and 1 base at J, with 3 bases between. This CDR3 region has 13 residues. This CDR3 is CAISESANTEAFF. The CDR3 nucleotides are TGTGCCATCAGTGAGTCGGCGAACACTGAAGCTTTCTTT.

A few counts support this clone. The rearrangement joins TRBV2 to TRBJ1-4; tentatively, D is TRBD1 (5 bases). CDR1 is SNHLY, CDR2 FYNNEI, per germline. Trimming pared 4 bases from V and 0 bases from J, leaving 12 bases between. The CDR3 has 16 residues. CDR3 bases: TGTGCCAGCAGTGTAAACAGGTCCCCAACTAATGAAAAACTGTTTTTT. Its translation: CASSVNRSPTNEKLFF.

The chain uses TRBV5-4 and TRBJ1-1; 11 nucleotides agree with TRBD1. The CDR3 runs 16 residues. Trimming took 4 bases from V and 5 from J; bases not matched to a gene: 10. Germline V gene lookup returns CDR1 SGHNT and CDR2 YYREEE (reference sequence). CDR3 amino acids: CASSPGLGQGETEAFF. The CDR3 bases are TGTGCCAGCAGCCCTGGGTTGGGACAGGGGGAAACTGAAGCTTTCTTT.